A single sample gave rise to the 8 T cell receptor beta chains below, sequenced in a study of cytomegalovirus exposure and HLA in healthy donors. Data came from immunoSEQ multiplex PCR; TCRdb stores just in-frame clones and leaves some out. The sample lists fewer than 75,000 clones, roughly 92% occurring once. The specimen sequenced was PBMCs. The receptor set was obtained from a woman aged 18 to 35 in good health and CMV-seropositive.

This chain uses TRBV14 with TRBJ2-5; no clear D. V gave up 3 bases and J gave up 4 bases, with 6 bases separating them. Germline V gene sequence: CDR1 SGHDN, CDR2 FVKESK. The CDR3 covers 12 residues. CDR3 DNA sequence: TGTGCCAGCAGCCAGTGGGCAGAGACCCAGTACTTC. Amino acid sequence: CASSQWAETQYF.

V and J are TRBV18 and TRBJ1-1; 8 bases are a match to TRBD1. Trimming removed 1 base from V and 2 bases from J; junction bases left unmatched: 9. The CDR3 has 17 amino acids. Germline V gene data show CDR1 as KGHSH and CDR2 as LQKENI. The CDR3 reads CASSPRAGGWENTEAFF. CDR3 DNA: TGTGCCAGCTCACCACGGGCAGGGGGCTGGGAAAACACTGAAGCTTTCTTT.

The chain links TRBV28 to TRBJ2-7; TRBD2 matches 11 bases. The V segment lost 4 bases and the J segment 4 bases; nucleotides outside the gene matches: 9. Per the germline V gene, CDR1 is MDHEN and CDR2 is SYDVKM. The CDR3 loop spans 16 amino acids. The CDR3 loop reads CASSSPTSGKGYEQYF. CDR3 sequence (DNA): TGTGCCAGCAGTTCCCCGACTAGCGGGAAAGGGTACGAGCAGTACTTC.

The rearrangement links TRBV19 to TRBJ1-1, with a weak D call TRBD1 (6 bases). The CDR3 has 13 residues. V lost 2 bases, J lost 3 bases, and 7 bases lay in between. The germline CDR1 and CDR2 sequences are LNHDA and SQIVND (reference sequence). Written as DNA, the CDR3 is TGTGCCAGTAGTATACACAGGGACACTGAAGCTTTCTTT. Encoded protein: CASSIHRDTEAFF.

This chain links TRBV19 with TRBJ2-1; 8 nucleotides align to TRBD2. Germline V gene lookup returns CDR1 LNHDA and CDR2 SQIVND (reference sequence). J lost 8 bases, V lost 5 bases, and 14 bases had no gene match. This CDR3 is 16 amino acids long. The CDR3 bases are TGTGCCAGTAGTGCGCCGGGACTAGGGTTTAACTATGAGCAGTTCTTC. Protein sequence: CASSAPGLGFNYEQFF.

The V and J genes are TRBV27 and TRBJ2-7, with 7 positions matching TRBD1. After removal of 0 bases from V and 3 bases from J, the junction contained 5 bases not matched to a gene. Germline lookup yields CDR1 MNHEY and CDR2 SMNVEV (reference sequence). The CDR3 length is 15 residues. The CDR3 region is CASSLSGQINYEQYF. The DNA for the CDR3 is TGTGCCAGCAGTTTATCGGGACAGATAAACTACGAGCAGTACTTC.

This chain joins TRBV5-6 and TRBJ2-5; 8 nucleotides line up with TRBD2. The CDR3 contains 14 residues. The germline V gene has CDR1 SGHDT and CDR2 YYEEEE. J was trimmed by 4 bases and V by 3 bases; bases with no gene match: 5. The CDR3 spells CASSSGGSPETQYF. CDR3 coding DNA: TGTGCCAGCAGCTCGGGGGGGTCCCCAGAGACCCAGTACTTC. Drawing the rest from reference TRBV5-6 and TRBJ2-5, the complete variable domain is DAGVTQSPTHLIKTRGQQVTLRCSPKSGHDTVSWYQQALGQGPQFIFQYYEEEERQRGNFPDRFSGHQFPNYSSELNVNALLLGDSALYLCASSSGGSPETQYFGPGTRLLVL.

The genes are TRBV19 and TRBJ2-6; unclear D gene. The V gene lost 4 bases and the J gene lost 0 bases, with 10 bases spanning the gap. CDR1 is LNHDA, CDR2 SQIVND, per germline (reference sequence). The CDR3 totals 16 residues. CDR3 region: CASSRGQSSGANVLTF. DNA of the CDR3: TGTGCCAGTAGTAGAGGCCAGAGCTCTGGGGCCAACGTCCTGACTTTC.